The 18 T cell receptor beta chains listed next were all sequenced from one sample in a study of graft-versus-host responses after intestinal transplantation. Assay used: immunoSEQ multiplex PCR; TCRdb lists only in-frame clones, some missing. The sample consists of 85,000 to 100,000 clones, under 95% of them appearing once. Their recognized antigens are unknown. Here the sequenced sample was unstimulated CD8+ T cells sorted from spleen or lymph node cells, taken before transplant. All receptors come from a human donor who was the organ donor for an intestinal transplant.

The chain joins TRBV2 to TRBJ2-6; 7 bases align to TRBD1. Germline values: CDR1 SNHLY, CDR2 FYNNEI. J was trimmed by 1 base and V by 8 bases; bases with no gene match: 8. CDR3 length: 16 amino acids. This CDR3 is CASRGTAFSGANVLTF. The DNA of the CDR3 is TGTGCCAGCCGAGGGACAGCTTTTTCTGGGGCCAACGTCCTGACTTTC.

This chain joins TRBV6-5 and TRBJ2-7; D is possibly TRBD1 (5 bases). The CDR3 contains 14 residues. The ends were cut back, 2 bases at V and 3 bases at J, with 11 bases in the middle. Germline lookup yields CDR1 MNHEY and CDR2 SVGAGI. CDR3 protein: CASSYGAGFYEQYF. CDR3 sequence (DNA): TGTGCCAGCAGTTACGGGGCAGGGTTCTACGAGCAGTACTTC.

V is TRBV5-1 and J is TRBJ2-7, with D tentatively TRBD1 (5 bases). Trimming pared 3 bases from V and 1 base from J, leaving 14 bases between. The V gene's germline CDR1 is SGHRS and CDR2 YFSETQ. The length of the CDR3 is 15 residues. CDR3 bases: TGCGCCAGCAGCTGGGCAGGGTCTGGGTCCTACGAGCAGTACTTC. Its protein is CASSWAGSGSYEQYF. Looking up the rest from reference TRBV5-1 and TRBJ2-7 gives the full variable domain: KAGVTQTPRYLIKTRGQQVTLSCSPISGHRSVSWYQQTPGQGLQFLFEYFSETQRNKGNFPGRFSGRQFSNSRSEMNVSTLELGDSALYLCASSWAGSGSYEQYFGPGTRLTVT.

The V call is TRBV28, the J call TRBJ2-5; TRBD1 matches 7 bases. CDR1 is MDHEN, CDR2 SYDVKM, per germline. V gave up 4 bases and J gave up 5 bases; unmatched junction bases: 16. The CDR3 length is 17 residues. The CDR3 DNA sequence: TGTGCCAGCAGTTCAATCCCGGACAGGTTCGGAGAGGAGACCCAGTACTTC. This encodes CASSSIPDRFGEETQYF.

The chain has TRBV5-1 and TRBJ2-3; the match to TRBD1 covers 8 bases. The CDR3 spans 15 residues. Trimming removed 1 base from V and 2 bases from J; junction bases left unmatched: 3. Germline V lookup: CDR1 SGHRS, CDR2 YFSETQ. This CDR3 reads CASSLWGQVTDTQYF. The CDR3 DNA sequence: TGCGCCAGCAGCTTGTGGGGACAGGTCACAGATACGCAGTATTTT.

The J gene is TRBJ2-1, the V gene TRBV19, with D possibly TRBD1 on 6 matching bases. The germline CDR1 and CDR2 sequences are LNHDA and SQIVND (reference sequence). Trimming removed 8 bases from V and 15 bases from J, with 26 bases in between. The CDR3 sequence is 14 residues long. CDR3: CASRPPRDTWIRFF. The CDR3 nucleotides read TGTGCCAGTCGTCCCCCCCGGGACACCTGGATTCGGTTCTTC.

This chain uses TRBV7-2 with TRBJ2-7, with TRBD2 identical over 10 bases. V lost 1 base and J lost 5; bases outside the gene matches: 11. Germline V gene data show CDR1 as SGHTA and CDR2 as FQGNSA. The CDR3 loop spans 17 amino acids. The CDR3 DNA sequence: TGTGCCAGCAGCTTAGGTTTTGTGTTTGGGACTAGCGACGAGCAGTACTTC. Its translation: CASSLGFVFGTSDEQYF.

On this clone itself: This same CDR3 is encoded by further DNA sequences in the sample. The DNA of the CDR3 is TGTGCCAGCAGTGAAGCAGGAGGGGACTATGGCTACACCTTC. Protein: CASSEAGGDYGYTF. The V gene is TRBV6-1, the J gene TRBJ1-2; tentative D call: TRBD1 (5 bases). This CDR3 comprises 14 residues. Trimming cost V 0 bases and J 3 bases, with 8 bases left between them. Germline values: CDR1 MNHNS, CDR2 SASEGT.

CDR3 in DNA: TGTGCCAGCAGTTCAGGGGGCGCGGCAGATACGCAGTATTTT. Protein: CASSSGGAADTQYF. V usage is TRBV25-1 and J usage is TRBJ2-3; 8 bases line up with TRBD1. This CDR3 has 14 amino acids. The germline CDR1 and CDR2 sequences are MGHDK and SYGVNS. Trimming removed 5 bases from V and 4 bases from J; junction bases left unmatched: 5.

This clone was observed a single time. The chain uses TRBV2 and TRBJ2-5; tentative D call: TRBD2 (6 bases). The germline CDR1 and CDR2 sequences are SNHLY and FYNNEI. This CDR3 is 13 amino acids long. The V gene lost 2 bases and the J gene lost 5 bases, with 9 bases spanning the gap. CDR3 nucleotides: TGTGCCAGCAGTGAACCGGGGGAGGAGACCCAGTACTTC. Its protein product is CASSEPGEETQYF.

This sequence joins TRBV11-2 and TRBJ2-1, with unresolved D. CDR1 SGHAT and CDR2 FQNNGV come from the germline V gene. Trimming cost V 1 base and J 3 bases, with 10 bases left between them. The CDR3 is made up of 15 amino acids. The CDR3 sequence: CASSLVISRYNEQFF. In nucleotides, the CDR3 is TGTGCCAGCAGCTTAGTCATTAGCCGCTACAATGAGCAGTTCTTC.

This chain uses TRBV27 with TRBJ1-1; no clear D. Trimming pared 2 bases from V and 4 bases from J, leaving 8 bases between. Per the germline V gene, CDR1 is MNHEY and CDR2 is SMNVEV (reference sequence). The CDR3 loop spans 13 amino acids. The CDR3 loop reads CASSLGRSTEAFF. The CDR3 DNA reads as TGTGCCAGCAGTTTAGGCAGATCCACTGAAGCTTTCTTT.

This chain links TRBV16 with TRBJ2-1, with TRBD2 as a possible D gene (6 bases). CDR3 size: 15 residues. Germline V gives CDR1 KGHSY, CDR2 FQNENV. Trimming stripped 0 bases from V and 5 bases from J, with 11 bases between. As DNA, the CDR3 is TGTGCCAGCAGCCAATCTGTCGGGAGTCACAATGAGCAGTTCTTC. It encodes CASSQSVGSHNEQFF.

The chain links TRBV6-1 to TRBJ2-5; 10 nucleotides agree with TRBD2. Germline CDR1 reads MNHNS; CDR2 reads SASEGT. V trimming: 4 bases; J trimming: 5 bases; junction bases outside the gene matches: 7. CDR3 size: 15 residues. The CDR3 is CASSGSAGGLETQYF. Written as DNA, the CDR3 is TGTGCCAGCAGTGGTTCAGCGGGGGGGCTGGAGACCCAGTACTTC.

V and J are TRBV9 and TRBJ2-5; TRBD1 is a possible D gene (5 bases). Germline lookup yields CDR1 SGDLS and CDR2 YYNGEE. The V gene lost 0 bases and the J gene lost 3 bases, with 9 bases spanning the gap. The CDR3 consists of 14 residues. In nucleotides, the CDR3 is TGTGCCAGCAGCGTAGGACAGTATGAAGAGACCCAGTACTTC. Protein product: CASSVGQYEETQYF. The whole variable domain, remainder taken from reference TRBV9 and TRBJ2-5, is DSGVTQTPKHLITATGQRVTLRCSPRSGDLSVYWYQQSLDQGLQFLIQYYNGEERAKGNILERFSAQQFPDLHSELNLSSLELGDSALYFCASSVGQYEETQYFGPGTRLLVL.

The chain combines TRBV7-8 with TRBJ2-5; 10 bases agree with TRBD1. With the DNA end fitting TRBJ2-7 better, the J assignment may be wrong. The CDR3 runs to 17 residues. CDR1 and CDR2 from the germline V gene are SGHVS and FQNEAQ. The CDR3: CASSLVTRDRGIHEQYF. Written as DNA, the CDR3 is TGTGCCAGCAGCTTAGTCACCCGGGACAGGGGAATCCACGAGCAGTACTTC.

This clone was counted a few times. J is TRBJ2-7 and V is TRBV30; 14 bases line up with TRBD2. The CDR3 spans 19 residues. In germline, CDR1 is GTSNPN, CDR2 SVGIG (reference sequence). Unmatched junction bases numbered 15, after V lost 2 bases and J lost 3 bases. The CDR3 protein is CAWSPIRTSGRISIYEQYF. The CDR3 nucleotides read TGTGCCTGGAGTCCGATCCGGACTAGCGGGAGGATTAGTATCTACGAGCAGTACTTC.

J is TRBJ2-1 and V is TRBV7-3; 9 nucleotides match TRBD1. V trimming: 0 bases; J trimming: 4 bases; junction bases outside the gene matches: 4. The CDR3 contains 16 residues. Germline assignment: CDR1 SGHTA and CDR2 FQGTGA. CDR3 in amino acids: CASSLTAGTGYNEQFF. CDR3 bases: TGTGCCAGCAGCTTAACCGCCGGGACAGGGTACAATGAGCAGTTCTTC.